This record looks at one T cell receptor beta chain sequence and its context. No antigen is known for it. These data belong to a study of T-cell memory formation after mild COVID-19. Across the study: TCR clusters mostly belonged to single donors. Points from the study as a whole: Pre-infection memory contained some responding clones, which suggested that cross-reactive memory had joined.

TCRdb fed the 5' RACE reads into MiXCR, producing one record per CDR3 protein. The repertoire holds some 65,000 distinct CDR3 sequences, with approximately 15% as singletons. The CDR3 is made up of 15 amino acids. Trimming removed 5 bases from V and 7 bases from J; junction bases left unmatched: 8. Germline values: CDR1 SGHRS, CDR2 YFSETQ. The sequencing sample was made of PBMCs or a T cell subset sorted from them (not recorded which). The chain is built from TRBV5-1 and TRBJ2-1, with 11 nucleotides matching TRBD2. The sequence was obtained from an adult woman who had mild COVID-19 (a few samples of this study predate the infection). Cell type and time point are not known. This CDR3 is CASRFSGGAWNEQFF. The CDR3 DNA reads TGCGCCAGCAGGTTTAGCGGGGGGGCCTGGAATGAGCAGTTCTTC.